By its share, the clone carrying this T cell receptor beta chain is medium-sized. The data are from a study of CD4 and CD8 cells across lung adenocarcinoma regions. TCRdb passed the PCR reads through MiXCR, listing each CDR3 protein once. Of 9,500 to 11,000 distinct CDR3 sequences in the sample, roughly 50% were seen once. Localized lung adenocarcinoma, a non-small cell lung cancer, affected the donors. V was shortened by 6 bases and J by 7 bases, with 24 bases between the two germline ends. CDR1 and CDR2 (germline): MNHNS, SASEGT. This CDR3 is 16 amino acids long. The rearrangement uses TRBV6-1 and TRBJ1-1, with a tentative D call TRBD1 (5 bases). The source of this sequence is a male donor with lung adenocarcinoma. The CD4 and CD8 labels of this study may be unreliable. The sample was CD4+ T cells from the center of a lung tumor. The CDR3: CASSTPGKGFEIEAFF. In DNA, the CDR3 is TGTGCCAGCAGCACCCCAGGGAAGGGATTTGAAATTGAAGCTTTCTTT.